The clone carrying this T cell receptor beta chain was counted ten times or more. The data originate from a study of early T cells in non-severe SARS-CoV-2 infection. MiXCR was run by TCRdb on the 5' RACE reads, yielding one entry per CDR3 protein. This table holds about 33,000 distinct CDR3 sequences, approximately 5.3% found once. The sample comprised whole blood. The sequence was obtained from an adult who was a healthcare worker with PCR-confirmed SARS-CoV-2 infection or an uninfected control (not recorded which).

CDR3 residues: CASSPRKGAYEQYF. CDR3 DNA sequence: TGTGCCAGCAGCCCGCGTAAAGGGGCCTACGAGCAGTACTTC. The chain has TRBV2 and TRBJ2-7; D might be TRBD1 (5 bases). This CDR3 spans 14 amino acids. V was pared by 6 bases and J by 2 bases, with 14 bases between. CDR1 is SNHLY, CDR2 FYNNEI, per germline.